One T cell receptor beta chain is described in this entry. Per germline, CDR1 LGHNA and CDR2 YNFKEQ. The CDR3 runs 14 residues. V lost 2 bases, J lost 3 bases, and 11 bases lay in between. These data are taken from a study of shared clonotypes between healthy human individuals. Replicate PCRs from sorted subsets contained roughly 200 ng DNA, which is approximately 30,000 T cell genomes. The assay was immunoSEQ multiplex PCR, and TCRdb's table has in-frame clones only and misses some. The table includes around 940,000 clones, over 60% detected once. The TCR sequence derives from a young man in good health. This chain links TRBV4-2 with TRBJ2-7; tentatively, D is TRBD2 (6 bases). Sequencing was done on a sample of memory CD4+ T cells sorted from blood. The subset is: CD45RA-negative fraction. This CDR3 reads CASSQRDSRYEQYF. In DNA form, the CDR3 reads TGTGCCAGCAGCCAACGGGACTCCCGCTACGAGCAGTACTTC.